This T cell receptor (beta chain) came from a study of shared clonotypes between healthy human individuals. Details on this clone: Antigen specificity is unknown.

Original processing methods: Because ImmunoSEQ provided only junction sequences with no quality scores, the filtering differed. Generated by immunoSEQ multiplex PCR, the TCRdb table keeps only in-frame clones and is missing some. V, J and clone size derive from that table, while D and trimming were established from the DNA sequence. The repertoire includes around 1.4 million clones, approximately 98.5% of them detected once, and under 0.45% sits in the top ten. Study outcomes and limitations: Non-shared clonotypes were found to have lower generation probabilities than the clonotypes that were shared by all four of the sorted-subset donors. Inspection by rarefaction showed sorted-subset sequencing to be incomplete despite large depth.

Germline CDR1 and CDR2: SQVTM and ANQGSEA. V dropped 4 bases and J dropped 5 bases, with 8 bases sitting between them. This CDR3 is built from 11 residues. Splitting of CD4+ cells produced CD45RA+ naive and CD45RA-negative memory subsets. The specimen sequenced was naive CD4+ T cells sorted from blood. Subset of the sample: CD45RA+ positively selected. This chain connects TRBV29-1 to TRBJ2-5, with TRBD1 as a possible D gene (6 bases). The clonotype originates from a man aged 30-40 years in good health. The CDR3 sequence is CSVGTEETQYF. As DNA, the CDR3 is TGCAGCGTTGGGACAGAGGAGACCCAGTACTTC.